These T cell receptor beta chains were read from a single sample in a study of cytomegalovirus exposure and HLA in healthy donors. Repertoires were generated with immunoSEQ multiplex PCR, while TCRdb's copy carries only in-frame clones and drops some. In the table there are approximately 160,000 clones, about 88% of which are singletons. The sample taken for sequencing was PBMCs. These receptor sequences come from a woman under 30 in good health and CMV-seronegative. Each CDR3 is given with its conserved first and last residue. Each record gives: J gene, V gene, D gene, clone size, CDR3 DNA, CDR3 protein. D genes are given only for firm matches. Clone sizes are given selectively: once, few, many, or a class where the clone is expanded.

TRBJ1-3,TRBV5-4,-,-,TGTGCCAGCAGCCCGGGTAGGGGCTCTGGAAACACCATATATTTT,CASSPGRGSGNTIYF
TRBJ2-7,TRBV18,TRBD1,once,TGTGCCAGCTCACCCGACAGGGGGCCGGGGTTCTACGAGCAGTACTTC,CASSPDRGPGFYEQYF
TRBJ1-2,TRBV7-9,TRBD1,once,TGTGCCAGCAGCTTGGGACAGGGGGGCGCCAACTATGGCTACACCTTC,CASSLGQGGANYGYTF
TRBJ1-5,TRBV29-1,-,-,TGCAGCGTTGAGTTAGCAGGGGGCAATCAGCCCCAGCATTTT,CSVELAGGNQPQHF
TRBJ1-2,TRBV2,TRBD1,-,TGTGCCAGCAGCGGGACAGGGGAAGGTGGCTACACCTTC,CASSGTGEGGYTF
TRBJ2-7,TRBV11-2,-,-,TGTGCCAGCAGCTTAACAGAAACCTACGAGCAGTACTTC,CASSLTETYEQYF
TRBJ1-1,TRBV7-2,-,few,TGTGCCACCCGGGGGGGGAACCCTGAAGCTTTCTTT,CATRGGNPEAFF
TRBJ2-3,TRBV4-3,TRBD2,-,TGCGCCAGCAGCCAAGGAACTAGCGGGAGGAATACGCAGTATTTT,CASSQGTSGRNTQYF
TRBJ1-2,TRBV14,-,once,TGTGCCAGCAGCCCCAACCGGGGAGGGAACTATGGCTACACCTTC,CASSPNRGGNYGYTF
TRBJ2-1,TRBV4-1,TRBD1,-,TGCGCCAGCAGCCAAGACGGGACAGGGGGGGTCTCAACCTACAATGAGCAGTTCTTC,CASSQDGTGGVSTYNEQFF
TRBJ2-5,TRBV7-8,-,once,TGTGCCAGCAGCTTCGGGACAAGCCCTAAGTTAGAGACCCAGTACTTC,CASSFGTSPKLETQYF
TRBJ2-4,TRBV4-1,-,-,TGCGCCAGCAGCCCCCGTGGGCCGTCCAAAAACATTCAGTACTTC,CASSPRGPSKNIQYF
TRBJ2-2,TRBV7-6,TRBD1,-,TGTGCCAGCAGCTTAGAACAGGGGTCGAACACCGGGGAGCTGTTTTTT,CASSLEQGSNTGELFF
TRBJ2-3,TRBV4-1,TRBD2,-,TGCGCCAGCAGCCTCCGACTAGCGGGGGCTACAGTAGGGGATACGCAGTATTTT,CASSLRLAGATVGDTQYF
TRBJ2-1,TRBV5-6,-,-,TGTGCCAGCAGGACAGCTTACAATGAGCAGTTCTTC,CASRTAYNEQFF
TRBJ1-2,TRBV18,-,few,TGTGCCAGCTCACGAAACGGGGACTACTATGGCTACACCTTC,CASSRNGDYYGYTF
TRBJ2-7,TRBV6-6,TRBD1,-,TGTGCCAGCAGTATTGCGGGACAGGGGACCTACGAGCAGTACTTC,CASSIAGQGTYEQYF
TRBJ2-1,TRBV29-1,-,once,TGCAGCGTTGTCGGCAGCGCCCAAGGGGGGCAGTTCTTC,CSVVGSAQGGQFF
TRBJ1-1,TRBV6-5,TRBD1,-,TGTGCCAGCAGTTACTCATCAGGGGGGCAAGCTTTCTTT,CASSYSSGGQAFF
TRBJ1-1,TRBV5-1,TRBD1,-,TGCGCCAGCAGCTCGGTGACAGGGGGAGATATTTCCACTGAAGCTTTCTTT,CASSSVTGGDISTEAFF
TRBJ1-2,TRBV14,-,-,TGTGCCAGCAGCCAAAATCGTAACTATGGCTACACCTTC,CASSQNRNYGYTF
TRBJ2-2,TRBV27,-,-,TGTGCCAGCAGTTTTGGGACTCCGAACACCGGGGAGCTGTTTTTT,CASSFGTPNTGELFF
TRBJ2-1,TRBV29-1,-,once,TGCAGCAAGGTGGACAGTACGAATGAGCAGTTCTTC,CSKVDSTNEQFF
TRBJ1-5,TRBV11-1,TRBD1,-,TGTGCCAGCAGCTTAACAGGGGGAAGCAATCAGCCCCAGCATTTT,CASSLTGGSNQPQHF
TRBJ2-7,TRBV6-1,-,-,TGTGCCAGCAGACATACCTACGAGCAGTACTTC,CASRHTYEQYF
TRBJ1-4,TRBV18,-,-,TGTGCCAGCTCACCAATCCACGGGACAAACGAAAAACTGTTTTTT,CASSPIHGTNEKLFF
TRBJ1-1,TRBV10-1,TRBD1,-,TGCGCCAGCAGTAAAGACCGGGACAGGAGACTTGAAGCTTTCTTT,CASSKDRDRRLEAFF
TRBJ1-2,TRBV13,-,-,TGTGCCAGCAGCTTAGGCCGGGATTACTATGGCTACACCTTC,CASSLGRDYYGYTF
TRBJ1-6,TRBV25-1,-,few,TGTGCCAGCAGAGGGGCGCCCAATAATTCACCCCTCCACTTT,CASRGAPNNSPLHF
TRBJ1-6,TRBV30,TRBD1,-,TGTGCCTGGAGGACAGGGGATTCACCCCTCCACTTT,CAWRTGDSPLHF
TRBJ2-1,TRBV9,TRBD2,-,TGTGCCAGCAGCGCCCCGGGGAGCGGGAATCCCAATGAGCAGTTCTTC,CASSAPGSGNPNEQFF
TRBJ2-2,TRBV7-9,TRBD2,-,TGTGCCAGCAGCTCCTTAGCGGGAGCCGGCGGGGAGCTGTTTTTT,CASSSLAGAGGELFF
TRBJ1-1,TRBV30,-,few,TGTGCCTGGAGTGTCCTCAGGGTTCGAGCTTTCTTT,CAWSVLRVRAFF
TRBJ2-7,TRBV11-2,TRBD2,-,TGTGCCAGCAGCCCGGGACTAGCCGGCTACGAGCAGTACTTC,CASSPGLAGYEQYF
TRBJ1-6,TRBV11-1,TRBD1,-,TGTGCCAGCAGCTACAGGGGGAACGGATCACCCCTCCACTTT,CASSYRGNGSPLHF
TRBJ1-1,TRBV4-1,-,-,TGCGCCAGCAGCCGGCACTGGGACAAGGGGAACACTGAAGCTTTCTTT,CASSRHWDKGNTEAFF
TRBJ1-2,TRBV19,-,-,TGTGCCAGTAGTATGAGGGAACCGACCTATGGCTACACCTTC,CASSMREPTYGYTF
TRBJ1-1,TRBV27,-,-,TGTGCCAGCAGTTCCCGGTCGAGTTACACTGAAGCTTTCTTT,CASSSRSSYTEAFF
TRBJ1-2,TRBV7-2,-,-,TGTGCCAGCACTCCCCAAGGGGGGGCTAACTATGGCTACACCTTC,CASTPQGGANYGYTF
TRBJ2-5,TRBV2,-,-,TGTGCCAGCAGTGTGGTGGAGGAAGAGACCCAGTACTTC,CASSVVEEETQYF
TRBJ1-1,TRBV7-8,TRBD1,-,TGTGCCAGCAGCTTACGAGGGGGCGCCCCGAACACTGAAGCTTTCTTT,CASSLRGGAPNTEAFF
TRBJ1-1,TRBV7-8,-,-,TGTGCCAGCAGCTTAGACCCGGGTTGGGACACTGAAGCTTTCTTT,CASSLDPGWDTEAFF
TRBJ2-7,TRBV2,-,few,TGTGCCAGTGGAGATGACTACGAGCAGTACTTC,CASGDDYEQYF
TRBJ2-3,TRBV6-5,TRBD2,-,TGTGCCAGCAGCATGGGACTAGCGGCAGATACGCAGTATTTT,CASSMGLAADTQYF
TRBJ1-2,TRBV27,TRBD1,-,TGTGCCAGCAGTTCCGGGACAGCATACGGCTACACCTTC,CASSSGTAYGYTF
TRBJ1-1,TRBV11-2,-,-,TGTGCCAGCAGCTTGTCCACCAGGGGGAACACTGAAGCTTTCTTT,CASSLSTRGNTEAFF
TRBJ2-1,TRBV19,TRBD2,-,TGTGCCAGTAGCCCGGGACTAGCGGGAGGGCCCGGCAATGAGCAGTTCTTC,CASSPGLAGGPGNEQFF
TRBJ2-1,TRBV11-2,TRBD1,-,TGTGCCAGCAGCTTAAACCCCAGGGGGCGCGGCAATGAGCAGTTCTTC,CASSLNPRGRGNEQFF
TRBJ2-3,TRBV6-6,-,-,TGTGCCAGCATAGAGCGGGTTAGCACAGATACGCAGTATTTT,CASIERVSTDTQYF
TRBJ2-3,TRBV19,-,-,TGTGCCAGTAGTATAGAACTAGCTGCCACAGATACGCAGTATTTT,CASSIELAATDTQYF
TRBJ1-3,TRBV7-2,TRBD1,-,TGTGCCAGCAGCTTAGCTACAGGGGGCTATGGAAACACCATATATTTT,CASSLATGGYGNTIYF
TRBJ1-4,TRBV5-6,-,-,TGTGCCAGCAGCCCCGGGGGTGAAAAACTGTTTTTT,CASSPGGEKLFF
TRBJ1-2,TRBV6-6,-,-,TGTGCCAGCAGTTACGGTGGTGACTACGGCTACACCTTC,CASSYGGDYGYTF
TRBJ2-5,TRBV7-6,-,-,TGTGCCAGCACCCATAAGGGGTCAACAAGGTCAGAGACCCAGTACTTC,CASTHKGSTRSETQYF